Below, 21 T cell receptor beta chains from the same sample are listed, as sequenced in a study of vaccination and CD4 T cells after COVID-19. An Oncomine TCR Beta short-read assay was used to sequence the DNA from cultured CD4+ T cells. Via MiXCR, TCRdb re-called the PCR reads, giving one row per CDR3 protein. The sample lists almost 20,000 distinct CDR3 sequences, about 50% seen once, with over 7% in the top ten. Antigen specificity for these receptors is unknown. Treatment specified: approximately nine-day PBMC culture with coronavirus spike peptide pools or control peptides (ViraFEST assay). Material for sequencing was CD4+ T cells from blood, cultured in vitro. Receptor source: a human donor who had recovered from COVID-19.

This rearrangement joins TRBV30 to TRBJ2-2; D remains unclear. Germline V gene lookup returns CDR1 GTSNPN and CDR2 SVGIG (reference sequence). The CDR3 spans 16 residues. Trimming left V 5 bases short and J 6 bases short, with 22 bases between. The CDR3 DNA reads as TGTGCCTGGCGCCACCCGACCCTAGGAAGGCCCGGGGAGCTGTTTTTT. Its translation is CAWRHPTLGRPGELFF.

The chain combines TRBV6-1 with TRBJ1-1, with D possibly being TRBD1 (5 bases). Trimming left V 6 bases short and J 1 base short, with 21 bases between. CDR1 is MNHNS and CDR2 is SASEGT in the germline V gene. The CDR3 runs 17 residues. DNA of the CDR3: TGTGCCAGCAGGCTAGGGGAGAGCTGGGTTGGGAACACTGAAGCTTTCTTT. Encoded protein: CASRLGESWVGNTEAFF.

The table lists this clonotype with a few counts. V usage is TRBV2 and J usage is TRBJ2-7, with 12 bases lining up with TRBD2. After removal of 5 bases from V and 2 bases from J, the junction contained 4 bases not matched to a gene. The CDR3 sequence is 15 residues long. Germline CDR1 and CDR2: SNHLY and FYNNEI. CDR3 region: CASSPLAGGPYEQYF. The DNA of the CDR3 is TGTGCCAGCAGTCCTCTAGCGGGAGGGCCCTACGAGCAGTACTTC.

The count of this clonotype is one. V usage is TRBV12-3 or TRBV12-4 and J usage is TRBJ2-3; 16 positions agree with TRBD2. This CDR3 region has 13 residues. CDR3 DNA: TGTGCGTTGGGACTAGCGGGGGGGGATACGCAGTATTTT. Its translation is CALGLAGGDTQYF.

The J gene is TRBJ1-2, the V gene TRBV28; 11 nucleotides agree with TRBD1. Germline CDR1 MDHEN, CDR2 SYDVKM. Germline trimming cut 6 bases from V and 1 base from J; bases unmatched to any gene: 13. The CDR3 extends over 18 amino acids. CDR3 bases: TGTGCCAGCAGCAGCTCCGGGACAGGGGGGACTCTTAACTATGGCTACACCTTC. It encodes CASSSSGTGGTLNYGYTF.

The genes are TRBV10-1 and TRBJ1-2, with D possibly matching TRBD1 (5 bases). The V end was cut by 0 bases, the J end by 4 bases, with 6 bases between. The CDR3 runs 13 residues. The germline CDR1 and CDR2 sequences are WNHNN and SYGVQD (reference sequence). CDR3 residues: CASSESGTYGYTF. In nucleotides, the CDR3 is TGCGCCAGCAGTGAGTCCGGGACCTATGGCTACACCTTC.

This clonotype was counted only a few times. The J gene is TRBJ1-2, the V gene TRBV19, with D possibly TRBD1 on 5 matching bases. The germline V and J ends were trimmed by 7 bases and 0 bases, with 12 bases remaining between them. The CDR3 is made up of 14 amino acids. The germline CDR1 and CDR2 sequences are LNHDA and SQIVND (reference sequence). As DNA, the CDR3 is TGTGCCAGTAATTCCCGACAGACTAACTATGGCTACACCTTC. It translates to CASNSRQTNYGYTF. The full variable domain, in which reference TRBV19 and TRBJ1-2 provide the parts outside the CDR3, is DGGITQSPKYLFRKEGQNVTLSCEQNLNHDAMYWYRQDPGQGLRLIYYSQIVNDFQKGDIAEGYSVSREKKESFPLTVTSAQKNPTAFYLCASNSRQTNYGYTFGSGTRLTVV.

The rearrangement joins TRBV4-1 to TRBJ1-2; the D gene is possibly TRBD1 (5 bases). V dropped 0 bases and J dropped 0 bases, with 14 bases sitting between them. Germline V gene data show CDR1 as MGHRA and CDR2 as YSYEKL. This CDR3 has 17 amino acids. As DNA, the CDR3 is TGCGCCAGCAGCCAAGACCCTATCCGGGGGTCTAACTATGGCTACACCTTC. Protein: CASSQDPIRGSNYGYTF.

This clonotype came up once. The chain is built from TRBV28 and TRBJ1-5; D is uncertain. The V end was cut by 7 bases, the J end by 2 bases, with 9 bases between. From germline, CDR1 is MDHEN and CDR2 SYDVKM. This CDR3 region has 13 residues. The CDR3 protein is CASKLGGNQPQHF. In DNA, the CDR3 is TGTGCCAGCAAATTGGGAGGCAATCAGCCCCAGCATTTT.

The DNA of the CDR3 is TGTGCCAGCAGCCAGGCAGCCAGCTATGGCTACACCTTC. This translates into CASSQAASYGYTF. The chain joins TRBV5-8 to TRBJ1-2; D gene uncertain. In germline, CDR1 is SGHTS, CDR2 YDEGEE. The ends were cut back, 4 bases at V and 4 bases at J, with 11 bases in the middle. CDR3 length: 13 residues.

CDR3 nucleotide sequence: TGTGCCAGCAGCTTTAACAGGGGAAGCACTGAAGCTTTCTTT. It is translated as CASSFNRGSTEAFF. The chain couples TRBV7-2 to TRBJ1-1; TRBD1 aligns across 7 bases. The germline gives CDR1 SGHTA, CDR2 FQGNSA. This CDR3 spans 14 amino acids. V gave up 3 bases and J gave up 4 bases; unmatched junction bases: 5. Supplemented by reference TRBV7-2 and TRBJ1-1, the full variable domain reads GAGVSQSPSNKVTEKGKDVELRCDPISGHTALYWYRQSLGQGLEFLIYFQGNSAPDKSGLPSDRFSAERTGGSVSTLTIQRTQQEDSAVYLCASSFNRGSTEAFFGQGTRLTVV.

A few counts support this clonotype. V usage is TRBV20-1 and J usage is TRBJ1-1, with TRBD1 identical over 8 bases. The CDR3 is made up of 15 amino acids. The germline V gene has CDR1 DFQATT and CDR2 SNEGSKA (reference sequence). Unmatched junction bases numbered 10, after V lost 6 bases and J lost 1 base. The CDR3, as DNA: TGCAGTGCCCTCCCGACAGGGGTTCAGAACACTGAAGCTTTCTTT. Its protein is CSALPTGVQNTEAFF.

The chain recombines TRBV19 with TRBJ2-5, with TRBD1 identical over 7 bases. CDR3 length equals 14 residues. Per the germline V gene, CDR1 is LNHDA and CDR2 is SQIVND (reference sequence). With V trimmed by 5 bases and J by 1 base, 4 bases remained unmatched. CDR3 sequence (DNA): TGTGCCAGTAGTTCCGGGACAGCCCAAGAGACCCAGTACTTC. Its protein product is CASSSGTAQETQYF.

The rearrangement links TRBV21-1 to TRBJ2-7. TRBV21-1 is classified as a pseudogene. The CDR3 extends over 16 amino acids. As DNA, the CDR3 is TGTGCCAGCAGCACAAAAAACTTAGGAGTTAACTACGAGCAGTACTTC. This encodes CASSTKNLGVNYEQYF.

V and J are TRBV18 and TRBJ2-5; no clear D. The length of the CDR3 is 13 residues. The V end lost 3 bases, the J end lost 0 bases, and 5 bases lay between the germline ends. Germline V gene lookup returns CDR1 KGHSH and CDR2 LQKENI. CDR3 nucleotides: TGTGCCAGCTCACCTAATTACCAAGAGACCCAGTACTTC. Translated: CASSPNYQETQYF.

This clonotype was found once. This chain uses TRBV27 with TRBJ1-4; unclear D gene. V lost 6 bases and J 8 bases, leaving 13 bases between the germline ends. The CDR3 loop spans 13 amino acids. The germline V gene encodes CDR1 MNHEY and CDR2 SMNVEV (reference sequence). The CDR3 region is CASRAGTSEKLFF. In DNA form, the CDR3 reads TGTGCCAGCAGGGCGGGCACGAGCGAAAAACTGTTTTTT. The complete variable domain, with remaining parts taken from reference TRBV27 and TRBJ1-4, reads EAQVTQNPRYLITVTGKKLTVTCSQNMNHEYMSWYRQDPGLGLRQIYYSMNVEVTDKGDVPEGYKVSRKEKRNFPLILESPSPNQTSLYFCASRAGTSEKLFFGSGTQLSVL.

V and J are TRBV20-1 and TRBJ2-3; 10 nucleotides line up with TRBD2. V trimming: 3 bases; J trimming: 2 bases; junction bases outside the gene matches: 14. Germline V gene data show CDR1 as DFQATT and CDR2 as SNEGSKA (reference sequence). The CDR3 spans 18 residues. The CDR3 loop is CSASPQTPGLAVTDTQYF. CDR3 bases: TGCAGTGCTAGTCCCCAAACCCCCGGACTAGCGGTCACAGATACGCAGTATTTT.

The chain is built from TRBV4-1 and TRBJ2-5, with a possible D match to TRBD2 (6 bases). The CDR3 loop spans 14 amino acids. Germline loops: CDR1 MGHRA, CDR2 YSYEKL. V was clipped by 1 base and J by 5 bases, with 11 bases between them. CDR3 nucleotide sequence: TGCGCCAGCAGCCAAGGTCCGGGACTGGAGACCCAGTACTTC. Protein product: CASSQGPGLETQYF.

This chain joins TRBV7-2 and TRBJ2-5, with 12 bases fitting TRBD2. CDR3 length equals 16 residues. The germline CDR1 and CDR2 sequences are SGHTA and FQGNSA. The J segment lost 2 bases and the V segment lost 4 bases, leaving 5 bases of the junction unmatched. This CDR3 reads CASSSGLAGGQETQYF. CDR3 DNA sequence: TGTGCCAGCAGCTCGGGGCTAGCGGGGGGGCAAGAGACCCAGTACTTC.

The genes are TRBV19 and TRBJ1-1; TRBD1 is a possible D gene (5 bases). The CDR3 is 18 amino acids. V was shortened by 5 bases and J by 5 bases, with 27 bases between the two germline ends. Germline V CDR1 and CDR2: LNHDA, SQIVND (reference sequence). As DNA, the CDR3 is TGTGCCAGTAGTGTCGAGGGTCTTTTGGGGCCTATCGGGACTGAAGCTTTCTTT. Its translation is CASSVEGLLGPIGTEAFF.

The V gene is TRBV10-1, the J gene TRBJ2-3; tentatively, D is TRBD2 (6 bases). The CDR3 has 13 amino acids. Germline CDR1 WNHNN, CDR2 SYGVQD (reference sequence). V was pared by 8 bases and J by 1 base, with 10 bases between. This CDR3 is CASGGTGTDTQYF. The CDR3 region has the DNA TGCGCCAGCGGGGGGACGGGCACAGATACGCAGTATTTT.